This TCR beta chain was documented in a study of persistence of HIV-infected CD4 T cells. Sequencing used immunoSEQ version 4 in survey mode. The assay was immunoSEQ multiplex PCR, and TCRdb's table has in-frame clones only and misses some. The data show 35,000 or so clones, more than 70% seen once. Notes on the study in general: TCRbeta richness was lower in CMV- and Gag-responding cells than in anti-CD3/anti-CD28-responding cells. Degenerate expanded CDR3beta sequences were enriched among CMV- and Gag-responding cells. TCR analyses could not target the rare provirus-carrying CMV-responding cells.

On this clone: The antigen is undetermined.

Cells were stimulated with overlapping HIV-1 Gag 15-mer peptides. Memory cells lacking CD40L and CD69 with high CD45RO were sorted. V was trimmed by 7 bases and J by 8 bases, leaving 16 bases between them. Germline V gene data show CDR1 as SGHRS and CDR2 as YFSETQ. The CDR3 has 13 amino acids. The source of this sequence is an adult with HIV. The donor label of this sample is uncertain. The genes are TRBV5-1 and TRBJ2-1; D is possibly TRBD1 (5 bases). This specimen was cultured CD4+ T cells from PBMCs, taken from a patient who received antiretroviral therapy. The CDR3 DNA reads TGCGCCAGCTATACGACAGTTCAGCATGAGCAGTTCTTC. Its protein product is CASYTTVQHEQFF.